The 18 T cell receptor beta chains in this list originate from one sample, sequenced in a study of T cell repertoires in cytomegalovirus infection. TCRdb reanalysed the reads using MiXCR and keeps one entry per CDR3 protein. The data show about 920,000 distinct CDR3 sequences, with roughly 30% seen just once and roughly an eighth held by the top ten. Their specific antigens are unknown. Here the sequenced sample was cultured CD8+ T cells from PBMCs, taken from culture after CMV antigen stimulation. Receptor source: a human donor in good health (CMV status not recorded). Some clones in this sample may be carry-over from other donors' samples.

The chain has TRBV6-1 and TRBJ2-7; D is uncertain. Germline lookup yields CDR1 MNHNS and CDR2 SASEGT. V lost 1 base and J lost 1, with 5 bases in between. The CDR3 is made up of 13 amino acids. This CDR3 reads CASSEGISYEQYF. CDR3 coding DNA: TGTGCCAGCAGTGAAGGGATATCCTACGAGCAGTACTTC.

This clonotype was observed a handful of times. This chain joins TRBV7-6 and TRBJ2-2; possibly TRBD1 for D (5 bases). V was shortened by 8 bases and J by 5 bases, with 24 bases between the two germline ends. Germline assignment: CDR1 SGHVS and CDR2 FNYEAQ. The CDR3 extends over 17 amino acids. As DNA, the CDR3 is TGTGCCAGCTGCCACAGGTTCCCCCCAGCCTCTACCGGGGAGCTGTTTTTT. Translated, it gives CASCHRFPPASTGELFF.

J is TRBJ2-1 and V is TRBV7-9; D is ambiguous. This CDR3 is 14 amino acids long. V was pared by 1 base and J by 7 bases, with 11 bases between. CDR1 SEHNR and CDR2 FQNEAQ come from the germline V gene (reference sequence). CDR3 bases: TGTGCCAGCAGCTTAGAAAGCTGGTGGAATGAGCAGTTCTTC. Its protein is CASSLESWWNEQFF. Drawing the rest from reference TRBV7-9 and TRBJ2-1, the complete variable domain is DTGVSQNPRHKITKRGQNVTFRCDPISEHNRLYWYRQTLGQGPEFLTYFQNEAQLEKSRLLSDRFSAERPKGSFSTLEIQRTEQGDSAMYLCASSLESWWNEQFFGPGTRLTVL.

This clonotype was observed many times. V gene TRBV5-4 combines with J gene TRBJ2-7; tentatively, D is TRBD1 (6 bases). V dropped 4 bases and J dropped 6 bases, with 11 bases sitting between them. Germline V gene data show CDR1 as SGHNT and CDR2 as YYREEE (reference sequence). CDR3 length: 12 residues. CDR3 amino acids: CASSLQGSEQYF. The CDR3 DNA reads TGTGCCAGCAGCCTACAGGGTTCCGAGCAGTACTTC.

This clonotype occurred many times. The genes are TRBV7-2 and TRBJ2-5; 8 nucleotides align to TRBD1. After removal of 4 bases from V and 1 base from J, the junction contained 5 bases not matched to a gene. Germline CDR1 and CDR2: SGHTA and FQGNSA. CDR3 size: 15 residues. This chain's CDR3 is CASSYRDRLQETQYF. For the CDR3, the DNA is TGTGCCAGCAGCTATCGGGACAGGCTCCAAGAGACCCAGTACTTC.

CDR3 in DNA: TGTGCCAGCAGCTTGTTCGGAGGGGAGTACACTGAAGCTTTCTTT. Translated, it gives CASSLFGGEYTEAFF. The chain couples TRBV5-5 to TRBJ1-1; a possible D gene is TRBD1 (5 bases). Germline CDR1 and CDR2: SGHKS and YYEKEE (reference sequence). CDR3 size: 15 residues. Trimming pared 1 base from V and 3 bases from J, leaving 13 bases between.

V is TRBV12-3 or TRBV12-4 and J is TRBJ1-2; D is uncertain. V was shortened by 3 bases and J by 4 bases, with 15 bases between the two germline ends. The CDR3 consists of 15 residues. The CDR3 sequence: CASSLVGTALYGYTF. CDR3 nucleotide sequence: TGTGCCAGCAGTTTGGTCGGAACAGCGCTCTATGGCTACACCTTC.

The CDR3 sequence: CASGSGRLPYEQYF. In DNA form, the CDR3 reads TGTGCCAGCGGGTCGGGTAGGTTACCCTACGAGCAGTACTTC. J is TRBJ2-7 and V is TRBV2; D unclear. The length of the CDR3 is 14 residues. Germline V gene data show CDR1 as SNHLY and CDR2 as FYNNEI. The V end lost 8 bases, the J end lost 2 bases, and 16 bases lay between the germline ends.

At least ten counts were recorded for this clonotype. The chain recombines TRBV12-3 or TRBV12-4 with TRBJ2-7; 10 positions agree with TRBD1. With 2 bases clipped from V and 4 bases from J, the junction kept 2 bases outside the gene matches. The CDR3 is 14 residues long. This CDR3 reads CASSLRDRGYEQYV. Written as DNA, the CDR3 is TGTGCCAGCAGTTTAAGGGACAGGGGATACGAGCAGTACGTC.

This sequence joins TRBV19 and TRBJ2-2, with TRBD2 matching 12 bases. CDR1 is LNHDA and CDR2 is SQIVND in the germline V gene (reference sequence). Unmatched junction bases numbered 7, after V lost 5 bases and J lost 3 bases. The CDR3 is 17 amino acids. The CDR3 DNA sequence: TGTGCCAGTAGTTTGGGACTAGCGGGCCTCGACACCGGGGAGCTGTTTTTT. Translated, it gives CASSLGLAGLDTGELFF.

This clonotype came up a few times. The V and J genes are TRBV7-2 and TRBJ2-3, with D unresolved. Germline assignment: CDR1 SGHTA and CDR2 FQGNSA. This CDR3 comprises 15 residues. Trimming pared 3 bases from V and 4 bases from J, leaving 14 bases between. Here the CDR3 reads CASSFGRTAADTQYF. As DNA, the CDR3 is TGTGCCAGCAGCTTCGGCAGGACGGCGGCAGATACGCAGTATTTT.

Only a few counts were recorded for this clonotype. The J gene is TRBJ2-1, the V gene TRBV15; the match to TRBD1 covers 8 bases. This CDR3 spans 15 amino acids. Germline lookup yields CDR1 LNHNV and CDR2 YYDKDF (reference sequence). V lost 5 bases and J lost 6; bases outside the gene matches: 9. CDR3 sequence: CATSPRGQVPNEQFF. In DNA, the CDR3 is TGTGCCACCAGCCCACGGGGACAGGTCCCCAATGAGCAGTTCTTC.

The V call is TRBV20-1, the J call TRBJ2-7, with a possible D match to TRBD2 (5 bases). V was trimmed by 3 bases and J by 3 bases, leaving 9 bases between them. The CDR3 spans 12 residues. Germline CDR1 is DFQATT and CDR2 is SNEGSKA (reference sequence). CDR3 coding DNA: TGCAGTGCTAGTACTAGTATCTACGAGCAGTACTTC. Its protein is CSASTSIYEQYF.

The chain uses TRBV4-1 and TRBJ2-1, with 7 bases lining up with TRBD1. In germline, CDR1 is MGHRA, CDR2 YSYEKL. The length of the CDR3 is 15 residues. Losses at the gene ends were 4 bases for V and 4 bases for J; bases not matched to a gene: 7. CDR3 sequence (DNA): TGCGCCAGCAGCCGCAACAGGGGAATGTACAATGAGCAGTTCTTC. The encoded protein is CASSRNRGMYNEQFF.

The chain couples TRBV4-1 to TRBJ2-5, with D tentatively TRBD1 (5 bases). V lost 1 base, J lost 4 bases, and 13 bases lay in between. Germline V gene lookup returns CDR1 MGHRA and CDR2 YSYEKL. This CDR3 is 15 amino acids long. The CDR3 is CASSQGVGDGETQYF. The CDR3 DNA reads TGCGCCAGCAGCCAAGGAGTAGGGGATGGAGAGACCCAGTACTTC.

This clonotype was counted many times. The chain is built from TRBV7-2 and TRBJ1-6, with a possible D match to TRBD1 (5 bases). This CDR3 spans 16 amino acids. The germline V gene encodes CDR1 SGHTA and CDR2 FQGNSA. V was trimmed by 1 base and J by 4 bases, leaving 11 bases between them. CDR3 protein: CASSLDLAGYNSPLHF. CDR3 coding DNA: TGTGCCAGCAGCTTAGATCTTGCAGGGTATAATTCACCCCTCCACTTT. The entire variable domain, with the rest obtained from reference TRBV7-2 and TRBJ1-6, is as follows: GAGVSQSPSNKVTEKGKDVELRCDPISGHTALYWYRQSLGQGLEFLIYFQGNSAPDKSGLPSDRFSAERTGGSVSTLTIQRTQQEDSAVYLCASSLDLAGYNSPLHFGNGTRLTVT.

The chain uses TRBV6-1 and TRBJ2-2; unclear D gene. V was clipped by 7 bases and J by 1 base, with 4 bases between them. In germline, CDR1 is MNHNS, CDR2 SASEGT. The CDR3 length is 12 residues. The CDR3 is CASKQNTGELFF. DNA for the CDR3: TGTGCCAGCAAACAGAACACCGGGGAGCTGTTTTTT.

This clonotype was seen a few times. CDR3 loop: CASSARDTGVFTQYF. In DNA, the CDR3 is TGTGCCAGCAGCGCTCGGGACACGGGCGTTTTTACGCAGTATTTT. This chain joins TRBV7-2 and TRBJ2-3; maybe TRBD1 (6 bases). The CDR3 is 15 amino acids. Germline V CDR1 and CDR2: SGHTA, FQGNSA. Trimming cost V 5 bases and J 8 bases, with 20 bases left between them.